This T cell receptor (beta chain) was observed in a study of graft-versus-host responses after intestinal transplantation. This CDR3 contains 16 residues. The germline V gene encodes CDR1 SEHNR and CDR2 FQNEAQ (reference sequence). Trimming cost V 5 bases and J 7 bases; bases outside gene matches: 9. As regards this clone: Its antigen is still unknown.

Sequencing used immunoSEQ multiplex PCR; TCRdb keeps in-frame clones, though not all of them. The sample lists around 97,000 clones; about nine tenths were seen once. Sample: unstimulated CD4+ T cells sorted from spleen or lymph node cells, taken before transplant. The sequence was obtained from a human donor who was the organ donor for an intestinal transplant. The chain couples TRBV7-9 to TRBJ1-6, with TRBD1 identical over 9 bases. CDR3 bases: TGTGCCAGCAGCGCACGGACAGGGGTTAAAAATTCACCCCTCCACTTT. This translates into CASSARTGVKNSPLHF.